These T cell receptor beta chains were read from a single sample in a study of T cell repertoires in cytomegalovirus infection. TCRdb used MiXCR to reprocess the reads, holding one entry per CDR3 protein. The sample lists just under 300,000 distinct CDR3 sequences; approximately 10% were seen once. The sample comprised PBMCs. These receptors all stem from a human donor in good health (CMV status not recorded). Some clones in this sample may be carry-over from other donors' samples. The conserved cysteine and the conserved F or W are not part of the CDR3 here.

V gene: TRBV5-1
CDR3 protein: ASSWGQAGQGDTQY

V gene: TRBV4-1
CDR3 protein: ASSRQGQGDEKLF

V gene: TRBV3-1
CDR3 protein: ASSQEYWVGQGRGYT

V gene: TRBV14
CDR3 protein: ASSPQGGGSDTEAF

V gene: TRBV28
CDR3 protein: ASSPTGGHNYGYT

V gene: TRBV7-9
CDR3 protein: ASSADRGYFSGNTIY

V gene: TRBV20-1
CDR3 protein: SAFDSGGIGETQY

V gene: TRBV20-1
CDR3 protein: SAYGQTNTEAF

V gene: TRBV23-1
CDR3 protein: ASSPSGTGHYEQY

V gene: TRBV20-1
CDR3 protein: SATQGAIYGYT

V gene: TRBV7-3
CDR3 protein: ASSAPIGSGANVLT

V gene: TRBV5-1
CDR3 protein: ASSRDRGHEQY

V gene: TRBV20-1
CDR3 protein: SARDEGFNEKLF

V gene: TRBV5-4
CDR3 protein: ASSLNERGRQETQY

V gene: TRBV6-2/TRBV6-3
CDR3 protein: ASSFVAVSYNEQF

V gene: TRBV5-5
CDR3 protein: ASSLGWSGASYEAF

V gene: TRBV28
CDR3 protein: ASSGTGSLWGNTIY

V gene: TRBV28
CDR3 protein: ASSFFASGGRQPQH

V gene: TRBV20-1
CDR3 protein: SARGGQGGDTQY

V gene: TRBV12-3/TRBV12-4
CDR3 protein: ASSSPGQGREKLF

V gene: TRBV12-3/TRBV12-4
CDR3 protein: ASSTGQPNYGYT

V gene: TRBV10-3
CDR3 protein: AISENDVPTDTQY

V gene: TRBV6-6
CDR3 protein: ASSRQEKNYGYT

V gene: TRBV12-3/TRBV12-4
CDR3 protein: ASSLESANYGYT

V gene: TRBV29-1
CDR3 protein: SVAPSSGANVLT

V gene: TRBV20-1
CDR3 protein: SARLGLRYSNTEAF

V gene: TRBV27
CDR3 protein: ASSLRQYNEQF

V gene: TRBV11-2
CDR3 protein: ASSPRAAGGPYNEQF

V gene: TRBV12-3/TRBV12-4
CDR3 protein: ASTPGGSSYEQY

V gene: TRBV6-1
CDR3 protein: ASSEGGHQPQH

V gene: TRBV2
CDR3 protein: ASTPGHPRGYT

V gene: TRBV5-4
CDR3 protein: ASSLAEMNTEAF

V gene: TRBV7-2
CDR3 protein: ASSGWGISNEKLF

V gene: TRBV7-2
CDR3 protein: ASSPRPGGEKLF

V gene: TRBV6-4
CDR3 protein: ASRTGSANTEAF

V gene: TRBV5-1
CDR3 protein: ASRPRAVQETQY

V gene: TRBV6-4
CDR3 protein: ASSENGAGFEAF

V gene: TRBV4-3
CDR3 protein: ASSQDGGGTETQY

V gene: TRBV6-5
CDR3 protein: ASSYRNNHEKLF

V gene: TRBV20-1
CDR3 protein: SARAGTGYSGNTIY

V gene: TRBV12-3/TRBV12-4
CDR3 protein: ASSFSASYGYT